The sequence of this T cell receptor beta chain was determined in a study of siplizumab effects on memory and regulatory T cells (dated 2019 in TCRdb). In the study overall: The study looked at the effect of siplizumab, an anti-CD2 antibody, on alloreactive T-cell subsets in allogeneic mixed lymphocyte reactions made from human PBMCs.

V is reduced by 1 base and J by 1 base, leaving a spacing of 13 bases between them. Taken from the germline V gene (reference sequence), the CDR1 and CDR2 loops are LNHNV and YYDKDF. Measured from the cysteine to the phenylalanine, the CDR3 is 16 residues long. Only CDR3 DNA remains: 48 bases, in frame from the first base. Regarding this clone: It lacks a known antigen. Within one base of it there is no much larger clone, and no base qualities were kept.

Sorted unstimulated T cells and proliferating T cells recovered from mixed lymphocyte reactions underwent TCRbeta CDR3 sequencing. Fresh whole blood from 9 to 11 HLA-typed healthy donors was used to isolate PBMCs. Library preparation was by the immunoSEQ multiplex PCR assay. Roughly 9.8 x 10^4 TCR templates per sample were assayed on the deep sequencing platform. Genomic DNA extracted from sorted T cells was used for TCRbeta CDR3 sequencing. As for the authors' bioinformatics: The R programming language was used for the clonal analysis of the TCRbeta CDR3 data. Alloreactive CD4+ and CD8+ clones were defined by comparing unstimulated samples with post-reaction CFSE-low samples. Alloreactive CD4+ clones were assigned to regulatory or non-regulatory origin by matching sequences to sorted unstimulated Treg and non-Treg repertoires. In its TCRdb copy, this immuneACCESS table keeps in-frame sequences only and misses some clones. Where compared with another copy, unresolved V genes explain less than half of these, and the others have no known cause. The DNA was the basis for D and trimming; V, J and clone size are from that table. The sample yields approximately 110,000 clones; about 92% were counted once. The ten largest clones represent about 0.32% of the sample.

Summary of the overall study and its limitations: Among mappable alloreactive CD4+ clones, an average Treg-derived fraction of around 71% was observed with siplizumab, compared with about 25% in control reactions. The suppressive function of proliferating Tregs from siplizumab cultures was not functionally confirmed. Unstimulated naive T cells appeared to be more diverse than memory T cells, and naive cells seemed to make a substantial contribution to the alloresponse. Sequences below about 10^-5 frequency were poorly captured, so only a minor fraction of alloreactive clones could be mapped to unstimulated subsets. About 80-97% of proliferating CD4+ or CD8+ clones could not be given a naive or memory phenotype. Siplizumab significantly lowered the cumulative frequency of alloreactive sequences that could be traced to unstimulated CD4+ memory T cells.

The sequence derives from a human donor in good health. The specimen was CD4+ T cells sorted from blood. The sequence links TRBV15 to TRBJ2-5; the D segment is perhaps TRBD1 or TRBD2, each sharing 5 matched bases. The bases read TGTGCCACCAGCAGAGGGCGAGGGGTTGGCCAAGAGACCCAGTACTTC. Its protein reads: CATSRGRGVGQETQYF.